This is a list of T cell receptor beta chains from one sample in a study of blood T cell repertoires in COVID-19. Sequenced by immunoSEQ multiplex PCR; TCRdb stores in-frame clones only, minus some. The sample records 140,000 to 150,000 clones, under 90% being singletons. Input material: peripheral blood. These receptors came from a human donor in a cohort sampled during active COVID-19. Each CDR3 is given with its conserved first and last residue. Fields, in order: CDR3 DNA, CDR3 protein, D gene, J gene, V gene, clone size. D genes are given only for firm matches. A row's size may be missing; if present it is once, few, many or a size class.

TGTGCCAGCAGCTTAGACAGGGAGAACACTGAAGCTTTCTTT	CASSLDRENTEAFF	-	TRBJ1-1	TRBV13	-
TGTGCCAGCAGTCTTAGCGGCTTAAGCTCCTACGAGCAGTACTTC	CASSLSGLSSYEQYF	-	TRBJ2-7	TRBV3-1/TRBV3-2	once
TGCGCCAGCAGCTATAGCGGGAGTCCGGGCAATGAGCAGTTCTTC	CASSYSGSPGNEQFF	TRBD2	TRBJ2-1	TRBV5-1	few
TGTGCCAGCAGCAGCGATAGCAATCAGCCCCAGCATTTT	CASSSDSNQPQHF	-	TRBJ1-5	TRBV14	-
TGTGCCAGCAAGCGGCTAAAGGCTGGCACAGATACGCAGTATTTT	CASKRLKAGTDTQYF	-	TRBJ2-3	TRBV2	-
TGCGCCAGCAGCCAACGGGGTTTAGACCAATTTCTCAATGAGCAGTTCTTC	CASSQRGLDQFLNEQFF	-	TRBJ2-1	TRBV4-3	-
TGCAGCGTTCTCAGGGGGTTTGGAGAGACCCAGTACTTC	CSVLRGFGETQYF	TRBD1	TRBJ2-5	TRBV29-1	-
TGTGCCAGCATACCCAACAGGGGCTACGAGCAGTACTTC	CASIPNRGYEQYF	TRBD1	TRBJ2-7	TRBV7-3	-
TGCGCCAGCAGTGGGTACAGGGGAAACACTGAAGCTTTCTTT	CASSGYRGNTEAFF	TRBD1	TRBJ1-1	TRBV5-1	-
TGTGCCAGCAGTATGGAGGGGAGCACTGAAGCTTTCTTT	CASSMEGSTEAFF	-	TRBJ1-1	TRBV5-4	-
TGTGCCAGCAGCAACCGGGTGCCTGGGAATGAGCAGTTCTTC	CASSNRVPGNEQFF	-	TRBJ2-1	TRBV28	-
TGCAGTGCTAGTGCTCCATTAGCGGCCGCCTACAATGAGCAGTTCTTC	CSASAPLAAAYNEQFF	-	TRBJ2-1	TRBV20-1	-
TGCGCCAGCAGCGACTTCGGGAACACCGGGGAGCTGTTTTTT	CASSDFGNTGELFF	-	TRBJ2-2	TRBV5-1	-
TGTGCCAGCAGTTTACCCCCCTTTCTAGCGGGAGTGGCCAATGAGCAGTTCTTC	CASSLPPFLAGVANEQFF	TRBD2	TRBJ2-1	TRBV28	-
TGTGCCAGCAGCCTAAGACAGGGATCATCCTACGAGCAGTACTTC	CASSLRQGSSYEQYF	TRBD1	TRBJ2-7	TRBV7-2	-
TGCGCCAGCAGCCAAGGCAGGGTGGAAGATACGCAGTATTTT	CASSQGRVEDTQYF	-	TRBJ2-3	TRBV4-3	-
TGTGCCAGTAGTATAGATGACAATTCCTCTGGCTACACCTTC	CASSIDDNSSGYTF	-	TRBJ1-2	TRBV19	-
TGCAGCGTCCACAGGGCCCAGGGCGAGCAGTACTTC	CSVHRAQGEQYF	-	TRBJ2-7	TRBV29-1	-
TGTGCCAGCAGCACCCCGCACCTAGCGGGAAGATACGAGCAGTACTTC	CASSTPHLAGRYEQYF	TRBD2	TRBJ2-7	TRBV7-3	-
TGTGCCAGCAGCCCTGGGACTAGCGGGAGCGACGAGCAGTACTTC	CASSPGTSGSDEQYF	TRBD2	TRBJ2-7	TRBV28	-
TGTGCCAGCAGCTTAGAGAGTTCAGGGGACGAGCAGTACTTC	CASSLESSGDEQYF	-	TRBJ2-7	TRBV11-2	-
TGTGCCAGTAGTGAGACAGGGGGCTCCTACGAGCAGTACTTC	CASSETGGSYEQYF	TRBD1	TRBJ2-7	TRBV19	once
TGCGCCAGCAGCCAGACAGGGCTTAATGAAAAACTGTTTTTT	CASSQTGLNEKLFF	TRBD1	TRBJ1-4	TRBV4-3	-
TGTGCCAGCAGCTTAGGGACAGGGAACACTGAAGCTTTCTTT	CASSLGTGNTEAFF	TRBD1	TRBJ1-1	TRBV7-8	many
TGCAGCGTTGAGACAGGGATGGGGGAAAAACTGTTTTTT	CSVETGMGEKLFF	TRBD1	TRBJ1-4	TRBV29-1	-
TGTGCCAGTAGCCGTACAGGGGATAACTATGGCTACACCTTC	CASSRTGDNYGYTF	TRBD1	TRBJ1-2	TRBV19	-
TGTGCCAGTAGTATTGTAGCTTCCACCACAGATACGCAGTATTTT	CASSIVASTTDTQYF	-	TRBJ2-3	TRBV19	-
TGTGCCAGCAGTTGGACTAGCGGGAGTTGGTCCTACGAGCAGTACTTC	CASSWTSGSWSYEQYF	TRBD2	TRBJ2-7	TRBV27	few
TGTGCCAGCAGCCGGGGTCTGGACCAAGAGACCCAGTACTTC	CASSRGLDQETQYF	-	TRBJ2-5	TRBV11-2	-
TGTGCCAGAAAACGGCGGCTAGCGGGAGTTGATGACACAGATACGCAGTATTTT	CARKRRLAGVDDTDTQYF	TRBD2	TRBJ2-3	TRBV7-3	-
TGTGCCATCAGGAGCGGGTCCATGGGGAGGACCGGGGAGCTGTTTTTT	CAIRSGSMGRTGELFF	-	TRBJ2-2	TRBV10-3	few
TGTGCCATCAGTGAGTCAGCCCGGGACAGGGGTCTTGGCTACACCTTC	CAISESARDRGLGYTF	TRBD1	TRBJ1-2	TRBV10-3	-
TGTGCCAGCAGTCGAGCTAGCGGCACTAGCACAGATACGCAGTATTTT	CASSRASGTSTDTQYF	TRBD2	TRBJ2-3	TRBV7-6	once
TGTGCCAGCAGTTTCAGGATAGGACTAGCAGTCTCCTACAATGAGCAGTTCTTC	CASSFRIGLAVSYNEQFF	TRBD2	TRBJ2-1	TRBV27	once
TGTGCCAGCTCACCACAATCGGGCTACGAGCAGTACTTC	CASSPQSGYEQYF	-	TRBJ2-7	TRBV18	-
TGCAGCGTTGTTTTAGGACTAGCGGGAGGCTACGAGCAGTACTTC	CSVVLGLAGGYEQYF	TRBD2	TRBJ2-7	TRBV29-1	-
TGTGCCAGCAGTGAAGGACTAGGATCTAATGAGCAGTTCTTC	CASSEGLGSNEQFF	TRBD2	TRBJ2-1	TRBV6-4	-
TGTGCCAGCGACAGGGCCAACTCTGGGGCCAACGTCCTGACTTTC	CASDRANSGANVLTF	TRBD1	TRBJ2-6	TRBV19	few
TGCGCCAGCAGCTTCGAATCTAGCGGGGGACCCTACGAGCAGTACTTC	CASSFESSGGPYEQYF	TRBD2	TRBJ2-7	TRBV5-1	few
TGTGCCAGCAGTTATGGACAAGGCAAAGATAGGTACGAGCAGTACTTC	CASSYGQGKDRYEQYF	-	TRBJ2-7	TRBV6-2/TRBV6-3	-
TGCGCCAGCAGGTCCCAGGGGGCCGGGAACGAGCAGTACTTC	CASRSQGAGNEQYF	TRBD1	TRBJ2-7	TRBV5-1	-
TGCGCCAGCAGCCATTTGACAGACCTCCCTTTGGGCACTCTCTCTGGAAACACCATATATTTT	CASSHLTDLPLGTLSGNTIYF	-	TRBJ1-3	TRBV4-3	-
TGTGCCAGCAGTCCCCGGGACTGGAACTACGAGCAGTACTTC	CASSPRDWNYEQYF	-	TRBJ2-7	TRBV27	-
TGTGCCAGCAGCCGCCCTCAGGATCTGCAAGAGACCCAGTACTTC	CASSRPQDLQETQYF	-	TRBJ2-5	TRBV6-2/TRBV6-3	-
TGTGCCAGCAGCCCCTTGGGGGCCAGGGCTGAAGCTTTCTTT	CASSPLGARAEAFF	-	TRBJ1-1	TRBV7-2	-
TGCGCCAGCAGGGCCACCTACGAGCAGTACTTC	CASRATYEQYF	-	TRBJ2-7	TRBV5-1	-
TGTGCCAGCAGTACGCAGGGACAATCTCATTTCGTATTGTACTTC	CASSTQGQSHFVLYF	-	TRBJ2-7	TRBV6-6	few
TGTGCCAGTAGTTCATCTAGCGGGAGCACAGATACGCAGTATTTT	CASSSSSGSTDTQYF	TRBD2	TRBJ2-3	TRBV19	few
TGTGCCAGCAGGAAGGCAGGGCCCAATGAAAAACTGTTTTTT	CASRKAGPNEKLFF	-	TRBJ1-4	TRBV5-4	-
TGTGCCAGCAGCCCCGTCGGAGCCTACGAGCAGTACTTC	CASSPVGAYEQYF	-	TRBJ2-7	TRBV3-1/TRBV3-2	-
TGCGCCAGCGGGGCGGGCGGGAGGCAGTCCTACGAGCAGTACTTC	CASGAGGRQSYEQYF	TRBD2	TRBJ2-7	TRBV4-3	-
TGTGCCAGCAGGACCGGGGTTCAAAACACTGAAGCTTTCTTT	CASRTGVQNTEAFF	-	TRBJ1-1	TRBV3-1/TRBV3-2	-
TGTGCCAGCAGCGTCCAGACCGGGACAGGGTTGGTGGAGCAGTACTTC	CASSVQTGTGLVEQYF	TRBD1	TRBJ2-7	TRBV5-6	-
TGCGCCAGACCTAGCGGGAGGAACAATGAGCAGTTCTTC	CARPSGRNNEQFF	TRBD2	TRBJ2-1	TRBV10-1	-
TGTGCCAGTAGTATTTCCCACAGGCGACTTAATGAAAAACTGTTTTTT	CASSISHRRLNEKLFF	-	TRBJ1-4	TRBV19	-
TGCGCCAGCAGCTTGGCCGCGGGCCCCGGGGAGCTGTTTTTT	CASSLAAGPGELFF	-	TRBJ2-2	TRBV5-1	few
TGTGCCAGCAGTTACTCTGACACCGCCGGGGACACTGAAGCTTTCTTT	CASSYSDTAGDTEAFF	-	TRBJ1-1	TRBV6-5	-
TGCGCCAGCAGCCAGGCCACAGCCTCTGGAAACACCATATATTTT	CASSQATASGNTIYF	-	TRBJ1-3	TRBV4-1	-
TGTGCCAGTAGTATAGCTGGGACCGGACAGCTCACAGATACGCAGTATTTT	CASSIAGTGQLTDTQYF	-	TRBJ2-3	TRBV19	-
TGTGCCAGCAGCTTATGGGACAGCCTAGCGACTACGAGGTTAGATACGCAGTATTTT	CASSLWDSLATTRLDTQYF	-	TRBJ2-3	TRBV7-9	-